One sample yielded the 17 T cell receptor beta chains listed below, sequenced in a study of blood T cell repertoires in COVID-19. The method was immunoSEQ multiplex PCR; TCRdb's version includes in-frame clones alone and lacks a portion of them. In the table there are 210,000 or so clones, about four fifths of which are singletons. The material sequenced was peripheral blood. These receptor sequences come from an elderly woman with acute or convalescent COVID-19.

This clone has only one observation. This chain uses TRBV25-1 with TRBJ1-2; D unresolved. The V gene's germline CDR1 is MGHDK and CDR2 SYGVNS. Trimming stripped 2 bases from V and 2 bases from J, with 9 bases between. CDR3 length: 14 amino acids. This chain's CDR3 is CASSEVDTNYGYTF. The CDR3 DNA reads as TGTGCCAGCAGTGAAGTCGACACGAACTATGGCTACACCTTC.

CDR3 DNA: TGTGCCAGCAGTTTATTAGCGGGAGATACGCAGTATTTT. Encoded protein: CASSLLAGDTQYF. The V call is TRBV27, the J call TRBJ2-3, with 7 bases fitting TRBD2. V gave up 1 base and J gave up 5 bases; unmatched junction bases: 0. Germline V lookup: CDR1 MNHEY, CDR2 SMNVEV (reference sequence). The CDR3 contains 13 residues.

The chain combines TRBV7-2 with TRBJ2-5; 7 bases are a match to TRBD1. The V segment lost 4 bases and the J segment 3 bases; nucleotides outside the gene matches: 2. There are 13 residues in the CDR3. Per the germline V gene, CDR1 is SGHTA and CDR2 is FQGNSA. CDR3 DNA: TGTGCCAGCAGCTGGACAGGAGAAGAGACCCAGTACTTC. Its translation is CASSWTGEETQYF.

This clone was found once. The V and J genes are TRBV19 and TRBJ2-4; tentative D call: TRBD1 (6 bases). Deletions cut 5 bases from V and 0 bases from J, with 17 bases between. Germline V gives CDR1 LNHDA, CDR2 SQIVND (reference sequence). The CDR3 spans 17 residues. The CDR3 nucleotides read TGTGCCAGTAGTCCCCTGACAGGAACGCTAGCCAAAAACATTCAGTACTTC. This codes for CASSPLTGTLAKNIQYF.

The V and J genes are TRBV19 and TRBJ2-1, with a tentative D call TRBD2 (6 bases). Looked up from germline, CDR1 is LNHDA and CDR2 is SQIVND (reference sequence). V was trimmed by 5 bases and J by 4 bases, leaving 15 bases between them. The CDR3 sequence is 15 residues long. The CDR3 protein is CASSAGLGSYNEQFF. The CDR3 bases are TGTGCCAGTAGTGCGGGACTGGGGAGTTACAATGAGCAGTTCTTC.

This chain connects TRBV28 to TRBJ1-4; 7 nucleotides align to TRBD1. The germline V gene encodes CDR1 MDHEN and CDR2 SYDVKM. This CDR3 region has 15 residues. The J segment lost 4 bases and the V segment lost 2 bases, leaving 4 bases of the junction unmatched. The CDR3, as DNA: TGTGCCAGCAGTTTAATGGGACAGATTAATGAAAAACTGTTTTTT. Protein product: CASSLMGQINEKLFF.

The chain uses TRBV2 and TRBJ1-3, with a weak D call TRBD1 (6 bases). The CDR3 extends over 13 amino acids. V was shortened by 5 bases and J by 3 bases, with 8 bases between the two germline ends. Per the germline V gene, CDR1 is SNHLY and CDR2 is FYNNEI. The CDR3 is CASSQDSGNTIYF. The CDR3 DNA sequence: TGTGCCAGCAGTCAGGACAGTGGAAACACCATATATTTT. Variable domain in full (rest from reference TRBV2 and TRBJ1-3): EPEVTQTPSHQVTQMGQEVILRCVPISNHLYFYWYRQILGQKVEFLVSFYNNEISEKSEIFDDQFSVERPDGSNFTLKIRSTKLEDSAMYFCASSQDSGNTIYFGEGSWLTVV.

The chain recombines TRBV19 with TRBJ2-7, with D possibly matching TRBD1 (5 bases). V dropped 2 bases and J dropped 2 bases, with 10 bases sitting between them. Germline assignment: CDR1 LNHDA and CDR2 SQIVND (reference sequence). The CDR3 totals 14 residues. The CDR3 here is CASSIRGSPYEQYF. The CDR3 coding sequence is TGTGCCAGTAGTATAAGGGGCAGCCCCTACGAGCAGTACTTC.

V is TRBV28 and J is TRBJ1-1; D uncertain. CDR3 length: 13 amino acids. V was shortened by 7 bases and J by 0 bases, with 9 bases between the two germline ends. Germline V CDR1 and CDR2: MDHEN, SYDVKM. The CDR3 DNA reads as TGTGCCAGCACCACTAACCTGAACACTGAAGCTTTCTTT. This sequence encodes CASTTNLNTEAFF.

The V call is TRBV10-2, the J call TRBJ2-3, with D possibly being TRBD1 (5 bases). The CDR3 sequence is 11 residues long. Germline-derived CDR1 and CDR2 are WSHSY and SAAADI. V was pared by 4 bases and J by 11 bases, with 10 bases between. In DNA form, the CDR3 reads TGCGCCAGCAGTGTTCAGGGAAAGCAGTATTTT. Its protein product is CASSVQGKQYF.

V is TRBV2 and J is TRBJ2-7; TRBD2 aligns across 9 bases. The CDR3 is 15 residues long. With 6 bases clipped from V and 4 bases from J, the junction kept 10 bases outside the gene matches. Germline CDR1 is SNHLY and CDR2 is FYNNEI. CDR3 sequence (DNA): TGTGCCAGCAGCGCGGATAGCGGGAGACAATACGAGCAGTACTTC. Its translation is CASSADSGRQYEQYF.

This CDR3 is CASSSSTSYNYGYTF. The CDR3 DNA follows: TGTGCCAGCAGCTCGTCGACAAGTTATAACTATGGCTACACCTTC. The chain couples TRBV7-9 to TRBJ1-2; D is uncertain. V lost 4 bases and J 1 base, leaving 13 bases between the germline ends. CDR3 length equals 15 residues. Germline V gene sequence: CDR1 SEHNR, CDR2 FQNEAQ (reference sequence).

The V call is TRBV19, the J call TRBJ1-2; 8 bases match TRBD1. Unmatched junction bases numbered 6, after V lost 5 bases and J lost 1 base. The germline CDR1 and CDR2 sequences are LNHDA and SQIVND (reference sequence). This CDR3 contains 15 residues. CDR3 loop: CASSVGQGRNYGYTF. In nucleotides, the CDR3 is TGTGCCAGTAGTGTCGGACAGGGTCGTAACTATGGCTACACCTTC.

The chain joins TRBV3-1 (or the pseudogene TRBV3-2) to TRBJ2-1; 9 positions agree with TRBD2. The CDR3 spans 15 residues. With V trimmed by 4 bases and J by 7 bases, 8 bases remained unmatched. Germline lookup yields CDR1 LGHDT and CDR2 YNNKEL (reference sequence). CDR3: CASSLRGGAKNEQFF. CDR3 DNA sequence: TGTGCCAGCAGCCTACGCGGGGGGGCGAAGAATGAGCAGTTCTTC.

Of note for this clone: In the same sample, other DNA sequences code for this CDR3. CDR3 nucleotides: TGTGCCAGCAGCTTGGACAGAACCTACGAGCAGTACTTC. It codes for CASSLDRTYEQYF. The rearrangement joins TRBV11-3 to TRBJ2-7, with D possibly being TRBD1 (6 bases). This CDR3 is built from 13 residues. Germline CDR1 SGHNT, CDR2 YENEEA. V lost 3 bases and J lost 2, with 8 bases in between.

The rearrangement links TRBV3-1 (or the pseudogene TRBV3-2) to TRBJ2-1; a weak D match, TRBD2 (7 bases). Germline V gene sequence: CDR1 LGHDT, CDR2 YNNKEL (reference sequence). The CDR3 extends over 15 amino acids. Trimming took off 1 base at V and 7 bases at J, with 14 bases between the two ends. The CDR3 sequence: CASSQGGGPRNEQFF. CDR3 bases: TGTGCCAGCAGCCAAGGGGGGGGCCCCAGGAATGAGCAGTTCTTC.

The CDR3 region is CASSLIAGFRYNEQYF. CDR3 DNA: TGTGCCAGCAGCTTAATTGCAGGGTTTCGTTATAACGAGCAGTACTTC. This rearrangement joins TRBV7-9 to TRBJ2-7; TRBD1 might be the D (5 bases). Germline values: CDR1 SEHNR, CDR2 FQNEAQ (reference sequence). V dropped 2 bases and J dropped 5 bases, with 19 bases sitting between them. This CDR3 contains 16 residues.